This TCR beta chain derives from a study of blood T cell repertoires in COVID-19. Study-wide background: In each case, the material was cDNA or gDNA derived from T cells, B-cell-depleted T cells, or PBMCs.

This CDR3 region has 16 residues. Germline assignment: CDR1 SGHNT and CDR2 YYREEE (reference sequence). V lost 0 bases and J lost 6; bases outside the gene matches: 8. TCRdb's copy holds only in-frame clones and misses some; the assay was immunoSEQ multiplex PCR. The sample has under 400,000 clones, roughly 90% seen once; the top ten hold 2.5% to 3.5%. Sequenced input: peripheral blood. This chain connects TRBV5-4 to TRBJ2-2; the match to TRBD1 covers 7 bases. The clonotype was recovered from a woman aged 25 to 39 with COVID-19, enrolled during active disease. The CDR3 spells CASSLAWTGSAGELFF. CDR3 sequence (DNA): TGTGCCAGCAGCTTGGCGTGGACAGGAAGCGCCGGGGAGCTGTTTTTT.